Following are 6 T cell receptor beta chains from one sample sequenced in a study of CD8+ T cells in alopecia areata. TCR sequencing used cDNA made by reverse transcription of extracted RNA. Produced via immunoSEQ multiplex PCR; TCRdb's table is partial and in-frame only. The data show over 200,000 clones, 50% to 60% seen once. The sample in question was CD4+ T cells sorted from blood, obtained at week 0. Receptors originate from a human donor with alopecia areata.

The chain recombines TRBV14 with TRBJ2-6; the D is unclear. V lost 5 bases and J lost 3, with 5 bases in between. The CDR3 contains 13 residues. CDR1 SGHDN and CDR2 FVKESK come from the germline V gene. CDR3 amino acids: CASSRDGANVLTF. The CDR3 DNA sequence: TGTGCCAGCAGCAGGGATGGGGCCAACGTCCTGACTTTC.

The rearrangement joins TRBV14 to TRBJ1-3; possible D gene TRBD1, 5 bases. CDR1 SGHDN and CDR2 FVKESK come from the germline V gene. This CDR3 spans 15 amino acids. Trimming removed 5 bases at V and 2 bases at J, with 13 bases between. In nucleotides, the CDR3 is TGTGCCAGCAGCACTCCTTTGACAGCTGGAAACACCATATATTTT. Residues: CASSTPLTAGNTIYF. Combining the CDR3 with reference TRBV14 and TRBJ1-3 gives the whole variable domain EAGVTQFPSHSVIEKGQTVTLRCDPISGHDNLYWYRRVMGKEIKFLLHFVKESKQDESGMPNNRFLAERTGGTYSTLKVQPAELEDSGVYFCASSTPLTAGNTIYFGEGSWLTVV.

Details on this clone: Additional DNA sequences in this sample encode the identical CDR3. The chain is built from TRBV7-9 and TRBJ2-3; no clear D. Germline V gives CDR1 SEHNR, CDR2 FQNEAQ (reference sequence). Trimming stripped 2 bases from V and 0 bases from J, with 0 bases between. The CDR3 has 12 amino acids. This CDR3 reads CASSLSTDTQYF. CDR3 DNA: TGTGCCAGCAGCTTAAGCACAGATACGCAGTATTTT.

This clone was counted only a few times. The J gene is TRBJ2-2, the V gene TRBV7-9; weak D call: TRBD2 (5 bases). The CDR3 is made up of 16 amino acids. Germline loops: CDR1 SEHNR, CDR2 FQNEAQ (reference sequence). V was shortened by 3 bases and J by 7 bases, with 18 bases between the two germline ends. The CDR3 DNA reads TGTGCCAGCAGCTTCCTGGAAGGATCCCGGGGCGGGGAGCTGTTTTTT. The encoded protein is CASSFLEGSRGGELFF.

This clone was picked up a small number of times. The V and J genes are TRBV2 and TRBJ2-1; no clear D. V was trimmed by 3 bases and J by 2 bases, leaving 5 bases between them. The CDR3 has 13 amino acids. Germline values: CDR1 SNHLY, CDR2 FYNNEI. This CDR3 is CASSDNAYNEQFF. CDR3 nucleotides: TGTGCCAGCAGTGATAATGCCTACAATGAGCAGTTCTTC.

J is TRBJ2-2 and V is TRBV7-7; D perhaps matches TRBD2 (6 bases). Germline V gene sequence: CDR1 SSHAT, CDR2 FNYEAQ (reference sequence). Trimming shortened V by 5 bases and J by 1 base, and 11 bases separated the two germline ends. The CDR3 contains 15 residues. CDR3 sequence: CASSLRLGNTGELFF. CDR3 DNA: TGTGCCAGCAGCCTAAGACTAGGGAACACCGGGGAGCTGTTTTTT.